Below are 26 T cell receptor beta chains sequenced from a single sample in a study of T cells after yellow fever vaccination. TCRdb re-called the 5' RACE reads through MiXCR, storing one row per CDR3 protein. This table holds approximately 600,000 distinct CDR3 sequences, roughly 12% found once. Sequences were derived from PBMCs, sampled on the day of the yellow fever booster vaccination. These receptors all come from a man aged 25 to 40 who received the YFV17D yellow fever vaccine.

This clonotype appeared a few times. The J gene is TRBJ1-5, the V gene TRBV12-3 or TRBV12-4, with a tentative D call TRBD1 (5 bases). V was trimmed by 6 bases and J by 6 bases, leaving 15 bases between them. This CDR3 has 14 residues. The CDR3 here is CASSPGGDGQPQHF. For the CDR3, the DNA is TGTGCCAGCAGCCCTGGGGGGGATGGTCAGCCCCAGCATTTT.

The genes are TRBV19 and TRBJ2-1; 12 bases agree with TRBD2. This CDR3 is 18 amino acids long. Trimming cost V 5 bases and J 0 bases; bases outside gene matches: 8. The V gene's germline CDR1 is LNHDA and CDR2 SQIVND (reference sequence). Here the CDR3 DNA reads TGTGCCAGTAGTGGTGTACTAGCGGGAGGCTACTCCTACAATGAGCAGTTCTTC. Its protein product is CASSGVLAGGYSYNEQFF.

The V call is TRBV5-4, the J call TRBJ2-5; possibly TRBD1 for D (6 bases). The CDR3 loop spans 16 amino acids. Germline loops: CDR1 SGHNT, CDR2 YYREEE (reference sequence). Trimming pared 3 bases from V and 5 bases from J, leaving 20 bases between. The CDR3 is CASSSSTTGIGETQYF. CDR3 sequence (DNA): TGTGCCAGCAGCTCTTCTACTACAGGGATTGGGGAGACCCAGTACTTC.

This clonotype turned up a few times. This chain connects TRBV4-3 to TRBJ2-3; TRBD1 aligns across 12 bases. Per germline, CDR1 LGHNA and CDR2 YSLEER. Trimming cost V 1 base and J 4 bases; bases outside gene matches: 12. The CDR3 spans 19 residues. The CDR3 reads CASSQVIPGTGGKSDTQYF. CDR3 sequence (DNA): TGCGCCAGCAGCCAAGTGATCCCCGGGACAGGGGGCAAGTCAGATACGCAGTATTTT.

This clonotype showed up just a few times. This chain links TRBV20-1 with TRBJ2-5; TRBD2 is a possible D gene (6 bases). The germline gives CDR1 DFQATT, CDR2 SNEGSKA (reference sequence). The CDR3 has 15 amino acids. Trimming removed 0 bases at V and 5 bases at J, with 16 bases between. The CDR3 spells CSARDGRTPVETQYF. The CDR3 DNA is TGCAGTGCTAGAGATGGGAGGACCCCAGTGGAGACCCAGTACTTC.

This clonotype occurred once. A much larger clone lies a single base off, so this may be a read error. The CDR3 carries no conserved terminal phenylalanine or tryptophan, so it likely arises from a read error. The CDR3 bases are TGTGCCAGCAGCTTTCCGGGGGCAGACTACAATGAGCAGTTCCTC. Protein sequence: CASSFPGADYNEQFL. V is TRBV11-3 and J is TRBJ2-1; D might be TRBD1 or TRBD2, each matching 6 bases. The CDR3 totals 15 residues. Germline loops: CDR1 SGHNT, CDR2 YENEEA. The V end lost 3 bases, the J end lost 3 bases, and 12 bases lay between the germline ends.

The sample holds many counts of this clonotype. The chain joins TRBV5-1 to TRBJ2-7; D remains unclear. This CDR3 has 13 residues. Trimming cost V 0 bases and J 6 bases, with 10 bases left between them. Looked up from germline, CDR1 is SGHRS and CDR2 is YFSETQ. CDR3 protein: CASSLAERSEQYF. CDR3 nucleotide sequence: TGCGCCAGCAGCTTGGCAGAACGGAGCGAGCAGTACTTC.

This chain joins TRBV12-3 or TRBV12-4 and TRBJ2-7; D is possibly TRBD2 (5 bases). This CDR3 has 15 amino acids. The ends were cut back, 7 bases at V and 2 bases at J, with 18 bases in the middle. The DNA for the CDR3 is TGTGCCAGCACCCGGCGGTTGAGCGGCCCCTACGAGCAGTACTTC. Its translation is CASTRRLSGPYEQYF.

Only a few counts were recorded for this clonotype. V gene TRBV25-1 combines with J gene TRBJ2-1, with D unresolved. Trimming left V 2 bases short and J 6 bases short, with 8 bases between. This CDR3 contains 13 residues. Germline CDR1 reads MGHDK; CDR2 reads SYGVNS. CDR3 bases: TGTGCCAGCAGTGAACTAAGTGGCAATGAGCAGTTCTTC. It is translated as CASSELSGNEQFF.

CDR3 nucleotides: TGTGCCAGCAGCTTAGAAGCGGGACTAGCGGGCTACGAGCAGTACTTC. Protein sequence: CASSLEAGLAGYEQYF. The chain combines TRBV7-2 with TRBJ2-7, with 12 nucleotides matching TRBD2. The V segment lost 1 base and the J segment 3 bases; nucleotides outside the gene matches: 4. This CDR3 has 16 residues. Germline loops: CDR1 SGHTA, CDR2 FQGNSA. The full variable domain, its missing parts supplied by reference TRBV7-2 and TRBJ2-7, is GAGVSQSPSNKVTEKGKDVELRCDPISGHTALYWYRQSLGQGLEFLIYFQGNSAPDKSGLPSDRFSAERTGGSVSTLTIQRTQQEDSAVYLCASSLEAGLAGYEQYFGPGTRLTVT.

This rearrangement joins TRBV20-1 to TRBJ1-4; D not resolved. Trimming removed 0 bases at V and 5 bases at J, with 7 bases between. CDR3 length equals 13 residues. The germline V gene encodes CDR1 DFQATT and CDR2 SNEGSKA (reference sequence). The CDR3 region is CSAREVGNEKLFF. The DNA of the CDR3 is TGCAGTGCTAGAGAGGTCGGGAATGAAAAACTGTTTTTT.

Concerning this clonotype: This may come from a read error, since a much larger clone is one base off. The DNA for the CDR3 is TGTGCCAGCAGCACCAGGACAGGGGCATCGAATGAGAAGTTCTTC. This codes for CASSTRTGASNEKFF. This rearrangement joins TRBV7-2 to TRBJ2-1; 9 nucleotides line up with TRBD1. Looked up from germline, CDR1 is SGHTA and CDR2 is FQGNSA. This CDR3 has 15 residues.

The CDR3 DNA sequence: TGTGCCAGCAGTTACCGAATGACTAGCGGAACCTACGAGCAGTACTTC. Amino acids: CASSYRMTSGTYEQYF. The chain employs TRBV6-5 and TRBJ2-7, with 9 nucleotides matching TRBD2. V lost 2 bases, J lost 2 bases, and 7 bases stayed unmatched. This CDR3 is built from 16 residues. The V gene's germline CDR1 is MNHEY and CDR2 SVGAGI.

The rearrangement links TRBV5-1 to TRBJ2-1; tentatively, D is TRBD2 (5 bases). The CDR3 is made up of 15 amino acids. Trimming removed 0 bases at V and 2 bases at J, with 9 bases between. In germline, CDR1 is SGHRS, CDR2 YFSETQ. CDR3 residues: CASSLEAAAYNEQFF. The CDR3 DNA follows: TGCGCCAGCAGCTTGGAAGCGGCAGCCTACAATGAGCAGTTCTTC. The complete variable domain, with remaining parts taken from reference TRBV5-1 and TRBJ2-1, reads KAGVTQTPRYLIKTRGQQVTLSCSPISGHRSVSWYQQTPGQGLQFLFEYFSETQRNKGNFPGRFSGRQFSNSRSEMNVSTLELGDSALYLCASSLEAAAYNEQFFGPGTRLTVL.

This clonotype was seen a handful of times. This rearrangement joins TRBV7-9 to TRBJ2-2; D might be TRBD1 (5 bases). Germline assignment: CDR1 SEHNR and CDR2 FQNEAQ (reference sequence). V was trimmed by 1 base and J by 4 bases, leaving 7 bases between them. The CDR3 is 14 residues long. CDR3 protein: CASSLVDSTGELFF. The DNA for the CDR3 is TGTGCCAGCAGCTTAGTCGACAGCACCGGGGAGCTGTTTTTT.

This clonotype appeared a few times. The chain is built from TRBV12-3 or TRBV12-4 and TRBJ1-4; no definite D call. V lost 2 bases and J 5 bases, leaving 9 bases between the germline ends. This CDR3 contains 14 residues. This CDR3 reads CASSLSPLNEKLFF. The CDR3 bases are TGTGCCAGCAGTTTATCTCCACTCAATGAAAAACTGTTTTTT.

This clonotype occurred a few times. The genes are TRBV9 and TRBJ2-1; 7 bases fit TRBD1. There are 16 residues in the CDR3. Germline V gene sequence: CDR1 SGDLS, CDR2 YYNGEE. V lost 0 bases, J lost 2 bases, and 5 bases stayed unmatched. The CDR3 coding sequence is TGTGCCAGCAGCGTAGGGGACAGCCCACCCTACAATGAGCAGTTCTTC. Protein sequence: CASSVGDSPPYNEQFF.

This chain connects TRBV25-1 to TRBJ2-7; D unresolved. Looked up from germline, CDR1 is MGHDK and CDR2 is SYGVNS. With 1 base removed from V and 3 bases from J, the gap between germline ends came to 10 bases. The CDR3 has 14 residues. The CDR3 nucleotides are TGTGCCAGCAGTGAATTCCCCCTTGACTACGAGCAGTACTTC. Translating it yields CASSEFPLDYEQYF.

The chain couples TRBV4-1 to TRBJ2-7; 7 nucleotides align to TRBD1. Germline loops: CDR1 MGHRA, CDR2 YSYEKL. The ends lost 1 base at V and 4 bases at J; junction bases unmatched: 1. This CDR3 has 13 amino acids. Here the CDR3 DNA reads TGCGCCAGCAGCCAAGTACAGGGGTACGAGCAGTACTTC. Amino acid sequence: CASSQVQGYEQYF.

This chain uses TRBV20-1 with TRBJ2-1; TRBD2 might be the D (6 bases). Trimming pared 0 bases from V and 5 bases from J, leaving 20 bases between. The V gene's germline CDR1 is DFQATT and CDR2 SNEGSKA (reference sequence). The CDR3 runs 17 residues. The CDR3 DNA sequence: TGCAGTGCTAGAGATCAGATAGGGGTACTAGCAAACAATGAGCAGTTCTTC. Encoded protein: CSARDQIGVLANNEQFF.

This chain links TRBV5-6 with TRBJ2-7; D uncertain. V lost 3 bases and J 2 bases, leaving 9 bases between the germline ends. This CDR3 has 13 amino acids. The V gene's germline CDR1 is SGHDT and CDR2 YYEEEE. CDR3 bases: TGTGCCAGCAGCTCGATCATGACCTACGAGCAGTACTTC. It translates to CASSSIMTYEQYF.

This clonotype was seen a few times. The chain has TRBV21-1 and TRBJ2-7; the table gives TRBD1 as D, unverified against the DNA. TRBV21-1 is a pseudogene locus. The CDR3 loop spans 16 amino acids. CDR3 sequence reads: CASSTQRDRVSYEQYF. The CDR3 DNA follows: TGTGCCAGCAGCACCCAACGGGACAGGGTCTCCTACGAGCAGTACTTC.

The chain links TRBV10-3 to TRBJ1-5, with 9 nucleotides matching TRBD1. The CDR3 consists of 15 residues. Unmatched junction bases numbered 8, after V lost 5 bases and J lost 6 bases. CDR1 is ENHRY, CDR2 SYGVKD, per germline. CDR3 DNA: TGTGCCATCAGTCCTACAGGGGGCCGCAGTCAGCCCCAGCATTTT. Translating it yields CAISPTGGRSQPQHF.

This CDR3 reads CSAREHWATIYF. The DNA for the CDR3 is TGCAGTGCTAGGGAACATTGGGCCACCATATATTTT. V and J are TRBV20-1 and TRBJ1-3; no definite D call. Trimming stripped 3 bases from V and 9 bases from J, with 12 bases between. CDR3 length: 12 residues. The V gene's germline CDR1 is DFQATT and CDR2 SNEGSKA (reference sequence).

In its sample, this clonotype was seen a few times. The chain links TRBV4-3 to TRBJ2-7, with 8 bases matching TRBD1. CDR3 size: 16 residues. Germline-derived CDR1 and CDR2 are LGHNA and YSLEER. Trimming removed 0 bases from V and 3 bases from J; junction bases left unmatched: 7. The CDR3 DNA reads TGCGCCAGCAGCCAAGATGAGACAGGGGTGATCTACGAGCAGTACTTC. Its translation is CASSQDETGVIYEQYF.

The chain joins TRBV20-1 to TRBJ2-1, with D unresolved. CDR3 length equals 13 residues. Germline V gene lookup returns CDR1 DFQATT and CDR2 SNEGSKA (reference sequence). V was pared by 2 bases and J by 3 bases, with 8 bases between. CDR3 amino acids: CSARKPGYNEQFF. The CDR3 region has the DNA TGCAGTGCTAGAAAGCCCGGCTACAATGAGCAGTTCTTC.